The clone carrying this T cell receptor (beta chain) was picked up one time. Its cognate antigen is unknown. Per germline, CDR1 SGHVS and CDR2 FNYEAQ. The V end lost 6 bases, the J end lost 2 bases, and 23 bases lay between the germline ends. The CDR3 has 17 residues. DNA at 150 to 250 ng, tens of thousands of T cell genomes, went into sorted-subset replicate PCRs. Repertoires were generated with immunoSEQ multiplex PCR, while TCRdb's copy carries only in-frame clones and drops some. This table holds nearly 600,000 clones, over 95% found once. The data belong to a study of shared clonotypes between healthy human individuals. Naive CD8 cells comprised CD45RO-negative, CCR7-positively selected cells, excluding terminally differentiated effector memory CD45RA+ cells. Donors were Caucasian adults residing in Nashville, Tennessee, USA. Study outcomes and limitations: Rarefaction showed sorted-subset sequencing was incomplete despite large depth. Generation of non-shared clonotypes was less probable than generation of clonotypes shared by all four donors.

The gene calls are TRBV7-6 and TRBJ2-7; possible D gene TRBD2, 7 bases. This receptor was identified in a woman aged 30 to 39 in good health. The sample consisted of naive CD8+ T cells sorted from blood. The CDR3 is CASRHGGGSPCTYEQYF. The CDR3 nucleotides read TGTGCCAGCAGACACGGGGGCGGGAGCCCCTGCACCTACGAGCAGTACTTC.